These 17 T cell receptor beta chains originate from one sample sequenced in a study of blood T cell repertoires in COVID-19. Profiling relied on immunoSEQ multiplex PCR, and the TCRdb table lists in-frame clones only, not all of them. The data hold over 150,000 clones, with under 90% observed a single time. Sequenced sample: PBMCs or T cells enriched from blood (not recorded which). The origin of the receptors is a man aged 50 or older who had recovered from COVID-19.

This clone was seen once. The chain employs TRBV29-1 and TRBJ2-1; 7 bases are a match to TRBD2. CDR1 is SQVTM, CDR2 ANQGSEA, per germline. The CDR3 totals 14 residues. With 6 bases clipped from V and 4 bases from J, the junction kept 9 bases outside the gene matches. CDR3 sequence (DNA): TGCAGCGTCCGACTAGGCGGGGGTTACAATGAGCAGTTCTTC. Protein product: CSVRLGGGYNEQFF.

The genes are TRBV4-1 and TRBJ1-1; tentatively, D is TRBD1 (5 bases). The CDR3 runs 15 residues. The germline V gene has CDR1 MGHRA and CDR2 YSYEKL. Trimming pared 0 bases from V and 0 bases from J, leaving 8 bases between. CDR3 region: CASSQDLTVNTEAFF. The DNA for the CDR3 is TGCGCCAGCAGCCAAGACCTGACAGTGAACACTGAAGCTTTCTTT.

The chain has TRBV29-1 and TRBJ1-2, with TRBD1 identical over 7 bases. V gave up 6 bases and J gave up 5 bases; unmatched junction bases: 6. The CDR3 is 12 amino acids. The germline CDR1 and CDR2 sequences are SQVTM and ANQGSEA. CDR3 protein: CSVWDSTYGYTF. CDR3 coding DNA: TGCAGCGTCTGGGACAGTACTTATGGCTACACCTTC.

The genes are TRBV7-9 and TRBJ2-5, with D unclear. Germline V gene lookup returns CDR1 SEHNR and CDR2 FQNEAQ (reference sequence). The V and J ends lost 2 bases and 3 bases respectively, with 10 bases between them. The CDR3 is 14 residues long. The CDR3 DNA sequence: TGTGCCAGCAGCTTAAACCAACGGGAAGAGACCCAGTACTTC. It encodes CASSLNQREETQYF.

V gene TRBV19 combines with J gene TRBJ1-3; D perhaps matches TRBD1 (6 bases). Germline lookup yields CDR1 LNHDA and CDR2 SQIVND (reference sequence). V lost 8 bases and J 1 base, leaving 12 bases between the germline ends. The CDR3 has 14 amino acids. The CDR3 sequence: CASVLRGSGNTIYF. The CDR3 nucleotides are TGTGCCAGTGTCTTGAGGGGGTCTGGAAACACCATATATTTT.

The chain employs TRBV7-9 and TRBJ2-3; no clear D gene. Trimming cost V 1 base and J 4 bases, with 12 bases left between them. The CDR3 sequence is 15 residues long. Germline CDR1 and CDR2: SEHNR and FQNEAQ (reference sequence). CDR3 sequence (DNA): TGTGCCAGCAGCTTAGACTATTATAACCCAGATACGCAGTATTTT. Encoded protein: CASSLDYYNPDTQYF.

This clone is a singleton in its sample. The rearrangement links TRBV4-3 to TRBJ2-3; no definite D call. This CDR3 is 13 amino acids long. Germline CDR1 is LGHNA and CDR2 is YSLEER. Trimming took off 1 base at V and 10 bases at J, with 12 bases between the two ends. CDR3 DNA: TGCGCCAGCAGCCAAGTTAGTGGGCAGGCGCAGTATTTT. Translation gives CASSQVSGQAQYF.

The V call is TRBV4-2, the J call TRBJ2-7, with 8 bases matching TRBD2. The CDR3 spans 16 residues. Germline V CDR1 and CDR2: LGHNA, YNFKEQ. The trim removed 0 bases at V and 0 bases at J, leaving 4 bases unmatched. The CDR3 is CASSQDTSGGSYEQYF. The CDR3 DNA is TGTGCCAGCAGCCAAGATACCAGCGGGGGCTCCTACGAGCAGTACTTC.

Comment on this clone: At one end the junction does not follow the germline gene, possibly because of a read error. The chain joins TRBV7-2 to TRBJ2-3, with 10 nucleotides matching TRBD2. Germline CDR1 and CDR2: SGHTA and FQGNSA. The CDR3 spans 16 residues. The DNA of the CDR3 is TGTGCCAGCAGCTTAAGGCAGCGGGGGGGCACGGATACGCAGTATTTT. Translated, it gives CASSLRQRGGTDTQYF.

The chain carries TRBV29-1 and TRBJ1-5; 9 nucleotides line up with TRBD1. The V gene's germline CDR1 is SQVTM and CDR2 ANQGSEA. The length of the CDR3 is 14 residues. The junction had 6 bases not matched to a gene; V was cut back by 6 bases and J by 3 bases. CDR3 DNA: TGCAGCGTCCTGGACAGGGGATTCAATCAGCCCCAGCATTTT. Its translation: CSVLDRGFNQPQHF.

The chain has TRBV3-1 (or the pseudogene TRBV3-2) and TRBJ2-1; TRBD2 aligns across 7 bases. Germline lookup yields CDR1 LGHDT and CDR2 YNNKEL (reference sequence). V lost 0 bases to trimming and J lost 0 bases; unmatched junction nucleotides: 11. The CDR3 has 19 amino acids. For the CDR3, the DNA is TGTGCCAGCAGCCAAGACGGTCTAGCGGAGGAGAGCTCCTACAATGAGCAGTTCTTC. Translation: CASSQDGLAEESSYNEQFF.

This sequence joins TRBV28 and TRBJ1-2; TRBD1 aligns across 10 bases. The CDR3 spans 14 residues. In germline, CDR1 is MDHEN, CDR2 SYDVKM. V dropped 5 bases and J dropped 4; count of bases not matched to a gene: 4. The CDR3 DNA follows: TGTGCCAGCAGTATACGGACAGGGGGCTATGGCTACACCTTC. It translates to CASSIRTGGYGYTF.

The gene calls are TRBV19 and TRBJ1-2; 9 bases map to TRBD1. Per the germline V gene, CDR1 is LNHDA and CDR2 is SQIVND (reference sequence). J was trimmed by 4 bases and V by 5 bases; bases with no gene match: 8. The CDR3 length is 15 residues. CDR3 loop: CASSGHPTGGYGYTF. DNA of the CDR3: TGTGCCAGTAGTGGCCATCCGACAGGGGGCTATGGCTACACCTTC.

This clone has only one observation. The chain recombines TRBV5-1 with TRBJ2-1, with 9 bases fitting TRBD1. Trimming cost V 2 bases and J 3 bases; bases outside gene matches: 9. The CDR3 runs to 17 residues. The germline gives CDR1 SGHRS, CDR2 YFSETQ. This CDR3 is CASSFSLGTGIYNEQFF. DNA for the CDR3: TGCGCCAGCAGCTTCTCCCTAGGGACAGGGATCTACAATGAGCAGTTCTTC.

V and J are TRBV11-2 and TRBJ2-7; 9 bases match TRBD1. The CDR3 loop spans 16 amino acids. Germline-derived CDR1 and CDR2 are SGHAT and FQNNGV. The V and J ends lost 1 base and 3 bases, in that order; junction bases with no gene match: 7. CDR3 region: CASSLADRGFFYEQYF. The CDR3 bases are TGTGCCAGCAGCTTAGCGGACAGGGGCTTTTTCTACGAGCAGTACTTC.

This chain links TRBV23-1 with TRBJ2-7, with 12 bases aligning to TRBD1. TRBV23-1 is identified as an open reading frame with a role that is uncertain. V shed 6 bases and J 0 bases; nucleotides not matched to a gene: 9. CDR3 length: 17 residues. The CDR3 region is CASSNRAGQGASYEQYF. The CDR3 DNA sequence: TGCGCCAGCAGCAATCGGGCGGGACAGGGGGCCTCCTACGAGCAGTACTTC.

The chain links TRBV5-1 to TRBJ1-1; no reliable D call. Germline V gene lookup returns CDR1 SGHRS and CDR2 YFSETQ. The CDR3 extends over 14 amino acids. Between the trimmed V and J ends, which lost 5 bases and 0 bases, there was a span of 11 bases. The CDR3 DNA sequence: TGCGCCAGCAGGCAGGTTAACATGAACACTGAAGCTTTCTTT. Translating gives CASRQVNMNTEAFF.